This entry lists 3 T cell receptor beta chains sequenced from one sample in a study of CD4+ T cells in melanoma. The method was immunoSEQ multiplex PCR; TCRdb's version includes in-frame clones alone and lacks a portion of them. The repertoire holds 8,500 to 10,000 clones, with about 72% as singletons. The source material was cells from a culture (not recorded whether cultured in vitro). The receptors were sampled from a human donor with melanoma.

This clone was seen more than once but under ten times. The chain employs TRBV15 and TRBJ2-7; 8 nucleotides line up with TRBD1. There are 14 residues in the CDR3. Germline CDR1 and CDR2: LNHNV and YYDKDF (reference sequence). With 1 base clipped from V and 3 bases from J, the junction kept 2 bases outside the gene matches. CDR3 loop: CATSRGDRFYEQYF. The DNA of the CDR3 is TGTGCCACCAGCAGAGGGGACAGGTTCTACGAGCAGTACTTC. Looking up the rest from reference TRBV15 and TRBJ2-7 gives the full variable domain: DAMVIQNPRYQVTQFGKPVTLSCSQTLNHNVMYWYQQKSSQAPKLLFHYYDKDFNNEADTPDNFQSRRPNTSFCFLDIRSPGLGDTAMYLCATSRGDRFYEQYFGPGTRLTVT.

The rearrangement links TRBV5-4 to TRBJ2-5; D is unresolved. The germline V gene has CDR1 SGHNT and CDR2 YYREEE (reference sequence). Trimming removed 4 bases at V and 5 bases at J, with 15 bases between. There are 14 residues in the CDR3. In nucleotides, the CDR3 is TGTGCCAGCAGCCGCCTAGACGGCCCGGAGACCCAGTACTTC. Residues: CASSRLDGPETQYF.

The chain joins TRBV6-1 to TRBJ2-1; 7 bases are a match to TRBD2. The CDR3 loop spans 15 amino acids. J was trimmed by 3 bases and V by 7 bases; bases with no gene match: 9. Germline V lookup: CDR1 MNHNS, CDR2 SASEGT. This chain's CDR3 is CASNMGGGGYNEQFF. CDR3 sequence (DNA): TGTGCCAGCAACATGGGCGGGGGAGGCTACAATGAGCAGTTCTTC.